This T cell receptor beta chain came from a study of vaccination and CD4 T cells after COVID-19 (dated by TCRdb to between 2021 and 2023). Regarding the study in general: Every convalescent patient had a positive nasal swab PCR test for SARS-CoV-2, with mild disease in about 9 patients and severe disease in one. Each participant got two doses of either the Pfizer-BioNTech BNT162b2 vaccine (n=8) or the Moderna mRNA-1273 vaccine (n=2). In under twelve COVID-19 convalescent patients and a few infection-naive healthy vaccine recipients, researchers compared the spike-specific CD4+ TCR repertoire from before mRNA vaccination with the repertoire from after. Post-vaccine blood samples were taken a median of 72 days after the second vaccine dose, with a range of about 13 to 250 days. In control cultures, a CEFX viral epitope pool was used as positive control, an HIV-1 Nef peptide pool was used as negative control, or no peptide was added. The convalescent cohort comprised six males and four females, including two Hispanic individuals, seven Caucasians, two Asians and one multiracial person. Culture stimuli were overlapping spike peptide pools from SARS-CoV-2 and from the common cold coronaviruses HCoV-NL63, HCoV-OC43 and HCoV-229E. Post-COVID blood samples from convalescent patients were collected a median of approximately 93 days after diagnosis, with a range of 35 to 161 days. Findings and caveats that apply to the study as a whole: The median number of SARS-CoV-2-reactive clonotypes rose from under 25 after infection to 38 after vaccination, but the change was not significant. Relatively few convalescent patients were included in the study, and early timepoints after natural infection were not analyzed. In convalescent patients, a median approximately 83% of post-vaccine SARS-CoV-2-reactive clones were detected only after vaccination, and vaccine-specific priming was suggested by this finding. In convalescent patients, nearly all vaccine-specific clones (304 of 307) were found to be mono-reactive for SARS-CoV-2 spike rather than cross-reactive with common cold coronaviruses.

The library was obtained by PCR. TCR sequencing of DNA from cultured CD4+ T cells used the Oncomine TCR Beta short-read assay at the Johns Hopkins FTIC core. The QIAamp micro DNA kit was used to extract genomic DNA from the cultured CD4+ T cells. Oncomine TCR Beta libraries from cultured CD4+ T cells were pooled with unique dual indexes and sequenced on an Illumina iSeq 100. As for the original processing: Non-productive sequences were removed, and CDR3s not starting with C, not ending with F or W, or shorter than 7 amino acids were discarded. The MANAFEST web application identified antigen-specific clonotypes by comparing peptide-stimulated wells against reference wells and other culture wells. For a clone to be called positive, the clone needed an FDR below 0.05, an odds ratio above 5, and a productive frequency above 0.1% in at least two of three replicate wells. Cross-reactive clonotypes were defined as significantly expanded in both SARS-CoV-2 spike wells and at least one common cold coronavirus spike condition. Using R version 3.6.1, CDR3 homology was evaluated through Levenshtein distances (stringdist) along with unrooted phylogenetic trees (ape). Using fastp trimming at Q25 and MiXCR clonotype assembly, TCRdb reanalyzed the public sequencing data and kept in-frame beta chains. Each CDR3 protein gets just one entry, which takes the most common genes and DNA from the rows behind it. The V and J calls and clone size are TCRdb's, not the authors'. This sample comprises approximately 10,000 distinct CDR3 sequences, around 57% of them detected only once. The top ten hold 31% of the sample.

There are 12 amino acids in the CDR3, from cysteine to phenylalanine inclusive. The sequence is cut down to CDR3 DNA, 36 bases in frame from base 1. Taken with the paper, the label for treatment or condition translates to: approximately nine-day PBMC culture with coronavirus spike peptide pools or control peptides (ViraFEST assay). The ViraFEST assay, used in the study, expanded antigen-specific T cells with peptide pools and then identified the expanded clonotypes through TCR sequencing. The positive SARS-CoV-2 PCR tests of the convalescent patients were dated from March to December 2020, before the Alpha, Beta and Delta variants emerged in the United States. Each well held about 2.2 million PBMCs cultured in IMDM containing roughly 5% human AB serum and around 9.2 IU/ml IL-2, with 10 ug/ml peptide pools added. Half of the culture medium was replaced with fresh IL-2-containing medium on days 3 and 7. Once the cells had been in culture for around 10 days, the EasySep CD4+ T cell isolation kit was used to isolate CD4+ T cells by negative selection. PBMCs were separated from whole blood using Ficoll-Paque Plus gradient centrifugation and then either used fresh or cryopreserved at -140C. Triplicate wells were generally used for each culture condition.

About this clonotype itself: Its antigen remains undetermined. It has no much larger one-base neighbor in the sample; base qualities were not kept.

The sample was CD4+ T cells from blood, cultured in vitro. The TCR comes from a human donor who had recovered from COVID-19. The chain uses TRBV12-1 and TRBJ2-5; the table's TRBD1 call for D was not verified on the DNA. TRBV12-1 is classified as a pseudogene. The CDR3 protein: CAGGGVRETQYF. The nucleotides are TGTGCCGGGGGCGGGGTGCGGGAGACCCAGTACTTC.